The entry that follows covers one T cell receptor (beta chain) sequence. The antigen remains unidentified. The germline gives CDR1 KGHSH, CDR2 LQKENI. This CDR3 has 16 residues. V trimming: 3 bases; J trimming: 8 bases; junction bases outside the gene matches: 10. Sequencing was performed with immunoSEQ multiplex PCR; in TCRdb, only in-frame clones are kept and a portion is missing. The data hold about 5,000 clones, with approximately 80% observed a single time. This record comes from a study of somatic mutations in cytotoxic T cells in rheumatoid arthritis. Study-wide background: Including V beta1+ cells that were sequenced for TCRB, some T-cell populations stained with V beta antibodies were flow-sorted at nearly 100% purity.

Study findings and constraints: Age-matched healthy controls and rheumatoid arthritis patients had CD8+ T-cell clonality that did not differ significantly. Antigens targeted by the expanded CD8+ clones were unknown.

The sequence derives from an adult with rheumatoid arthritis. The rearrangement links TRBV18 to TRBJ1-2, with 12 positions matching TRBD1. What was sequenced was CD8+ T cells sorted from blood. CDR3 sequence reads: CASSPSGTGGAEGYTF. The DNA for the CDR3 is TGTGCCAGCTCACCCTCCGGGACAGGGGGCGCGGAAGGCTACACCTTC.